Sequencing of this T cell receptor beta chain was carried out in a study of technical replicates of blood from a few donors. Libraries were prepared by immunoSEQ multiplex PCR; TCRdb keeps only in-frame clonotypes and omits some of them. Of more than 80,000 clones listed, roughly 95% are singletons. The CDR3 is 14 residues long. J lost 5 bases, V lost 7 bases, and 10 bases had no gene match. CDR1 is MNHNY, CDR2 SVGAGI, per germline (reference sequence). This chain joins TRBV6-6 and TRBJ1-1, with TRBD1 matching over 7 bases. The sample comprised T cells isolated from PBMCs. The clonotype originates from a human donor in good health. CDR3 coding DNA: TGTGCCAGCAATACCCCGGGACAGAGTACTGAAGCTTTCTTT. It is translated as CASNTPGQSTEAFF.